This TCR beta chain was observed in a study of response to subunit inactivated influenza vaccine. Each CDR3 protein is one row after TCRdb ran MiXCR on the RT-PCR reads. Of under 500,000 distinct CDR3 sequences listed, about a tenth are singletons. This clonotype was found a few times. Germline CDR1 is ENHRY and CDR2 is SYGVKD. This CDR3 comprises 16 residues. The V end lost 0 bases, the J end lost 4 bases, and 13 bases lay between the germline ends. The source was PBMCs from blood, collected more than 35 days after vaccination. This clonotype was obtained from a man aged 50 to 60 who received an inactivated influenza vaccine. This rearrangement joins TRBV10-3 to TRBJ2-4; D gene ambiguous. The CDR3 DNA reads as TGTGCCATCAGTGAGTCTAGAGGTTGGCCGAAAAACATTCAGTACTTC. Protein product: CAISESRGWPKNIQYF.